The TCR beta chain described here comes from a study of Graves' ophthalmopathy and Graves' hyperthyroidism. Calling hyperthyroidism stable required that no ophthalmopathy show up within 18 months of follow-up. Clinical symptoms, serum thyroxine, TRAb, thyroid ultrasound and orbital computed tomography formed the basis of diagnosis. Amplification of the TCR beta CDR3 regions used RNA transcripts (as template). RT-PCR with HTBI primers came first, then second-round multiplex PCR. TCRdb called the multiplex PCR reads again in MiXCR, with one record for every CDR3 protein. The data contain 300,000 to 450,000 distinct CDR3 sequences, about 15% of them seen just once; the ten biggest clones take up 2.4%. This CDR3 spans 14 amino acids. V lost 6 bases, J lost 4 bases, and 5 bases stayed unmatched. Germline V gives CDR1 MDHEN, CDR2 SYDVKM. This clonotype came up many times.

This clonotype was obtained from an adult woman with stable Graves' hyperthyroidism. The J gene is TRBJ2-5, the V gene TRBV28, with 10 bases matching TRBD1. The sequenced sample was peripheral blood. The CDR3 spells CASRETGGVETQYF. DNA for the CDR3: TGTGCCAGCAGGGAGACAGGGGGCGTAGAGACCCAGTACTTC.